The 24 T cell receptor beta chains below come from one sample, sequenced in a study of cytomegalovirus exposure and HLA in healthy donors. Primers: 60 Vbeta forward and 13 Jbeta reverse. Measured with immunoSEQ multiplex PCR; TCRdb has only the in-frame clones, and not every one. The table lists roughly 100,000 clones, 77% of them singletons. Input material: PBMCs. The receptors come from a male donor in good health and CMV-seropositive.

This clone was counted a few times. The chain combines TRBV19 with TRBJ1-1; D is unclear. The V end lost 3 bases, the J end lost 2 bases, and 19 bases lay between the germline ends. CDR1 LNHDA and CDR2 SQIVND come from the germline V gene (reference sequence). The CDR3 has 17 residues. CDR3: CASSIPVLPEFNTEAFF. In nucleotides, the CDR3 is TGTGCCAGTAGTATTCCCGTCCTGCCGGAGTTTAACACTGAAGCTTTCTTT.

This chain links TRBV1 with TRBJ1-1. TRBV1 is a pseudogene locus. The CDR3 runs 14 residues. CDR3 protein: CTSSRLLSGGEAFF. The CDR3 bases are TGCACCAGCAGCCGCCTCCTTTCGGGGGGTGAAGCTTTCTTT.

The rearrangement joins TRBV11-2 to TRBJ2-7, with TRBD1 matching over 7 bases. The CDR3 runs 16 residues. Germline V gene data show CDR1 as SGHAT and CDR2 as FQNNGV. With V trimmed by 1 base and J by 2 bases, 8 bases remained unmatched. CDR3 loop: CASSLAFPTGTYEQYF. The CDR3, as DNA: TGTGCCAGCAGCTTAGCTTTCCCGACAGGGACCTACGAGCAGTACTTC.

For the CDR3, the DNA is TGTGCCAGCAGCACCCCCGGGACTAGCACAGATACGCAGTATTTT. Translating gives CASSTPGTSTDTQYF. The chain joins TRBV7-3 to TRBJ2-3, with D possibly TRBD2 on 6 matching bases. The CDR3 covers 15 residues. Germline lookup yields CDR1 SGHTA and CDR2 FQGTGA. The V gene lost 5 bases and the J gene lost 0 bases, with 12 bases spanning the gap.

The J gene is TRBJ1-2, the V gene TRBV7-3, with D tentatively TRBD1 (5 bases). CDR3 length: 13 amino acids. The V end lost 6 bases, the J end lost 4 bases, and 12 bases lay between the germline ends. Germline V gene sequence: CDR1 SGHTA, CDR2 FQGTGA. This chain's CDR3 is CASSSGGGYGYTF. The CDR3 bases are TGTGCCAGCAGTTCTGGGGGGGGCTATGGCTACACCTTC.

Only a few counts were recorded for this clone. The chain has TRBV28 and TRBJ1-5; perhaps TRBD1 as D (5 bases). V lost 5 bases, J lost 8 bases, and 19 bases lay in between. Germline V lookup: CDR1 MDHEN, CDR2 SYDVKM. The CDR3 is 15 residues long. The CDR3 spells CASSGSTDIREPQHF. CDR3 in DNA: TGTGCCAGCAGTGGATCGACAGATATCAGGGAGCCCCAGCATTTT.

The chain joins TRBV5-6 to TRBJ2-5, with 11 bases lining up with TRBD2. J gave up 12 bases and V 0 bases, and 10 bases lay outside the gene matches. This CDR3 comprises 15 residues. Germline values: CDR1 SGHDT, CDR2 YYEEEE. CDR3 residues: CASSLGLDSGRVKYF. CDR3 coding DNA: TGTGCCAGCAGCTTGGGACTGGATAGCGGGAGGGTGAAGTACTTC.

Of note for this clone: The junction departs from germline at one end; a sequencing error may be responsible. The chain carries TRBV4-1 and TRBJ1-6, with TRBD1 matching 7 bases. Looked up from germline, CDR1 is MGHRA and CDR2 is YSYEKL. The CDR3 spans 14 residues. The CDR3 spells CASRQGTDGSPLHF. The CDR3 nucleotides read TGCGCCAGCCGCCAAGGGACAGACGGGTCACCCCTCCACTTT.

The V call is TRBV28, the J call TRBJ2-1; tentatively, D is TRBD2 (6 bases). Between the trimmed V and J ends, which lost 6 bases and 7 bases, there was a span of 13 bases. This CDR3 has 13 amino acids. Germline V gene sequence: CDR1 MDHEN, CDR2 SYDVKM. The CDR3 loop reads CASSLGTPNEQFF. CDR3 DNA sequence: TGTGCCAGCAGCCTCGGGACTCCAAATGAGCAGTTCTTC.

The chain links TRBV4-3 to TRBJ2-1; TRBD2 aligns across 8 bases. After removal of 2 bases from V and 4 bases from J, the junction contained 4 bases not matched to a gene. The CDR3 totals 15 residues. Germline values: CDR1 LGHNA, CDR2 YSLEER. DNA of the CDR3: TGCGCCAGCAGCCAATCTAGCGGGCCTTACAATGAGCAGTTCTTC. It encodes CASSQSSGPYNEQFF.

This chain links TRBV10-3 with TRBJ1-2; D uncertain. The CDR3 totals 15 residues. Trimming pared 6 bases from V and 2 bases from J, leaving 16 bases between. CDR1 is ENHRY and CDR2 is SYGVKD in the germline V gene. CDR3 DNA sequence: TGTGCCATCAGGGGAGGGTCGACACCAAACTATGGCTACACCTTC. Translated, it gives CAIRGGSTPNYGYTF.

CDR3 bases: TGTGCCTGGAGTGTACTAGCTGGAGATACGCAGTATTTT. Amino acids: CAWSVLAGDTQYF. This rearrangement joins TRBV30 to TRBJ2-3; possibly TRBD2 for D (6 bases). Looked up from germline, CDR1 is GTSNPN and CDR2 is SVGIG (reference sequence). Trimming stripped 0 bases from V and 5 bases from J, with 9 bases between. The CDR3 loop spans 13 amino acids.

This clone was counted a single time. The CDR3 spells CASSLSLDYGYTF. The CDR3 nucleotides read TGTGCCAGCAGTTTGAGTTTGGACTATGGCTACACCTTC. The chain combines TRBV27 with TRBJ1-2; D is unclear. There are 13 residues in the CDR3. CDR1 and CDR2 from the germline V gene are MNHEY and SMNVEV (reference sequence). The V and J ends lost 3 bases and 3 bases respectively, with 8 bases between them.

This clone was seen a handful of times. The J gene is TRBJ2-1, the V gene TRBV4-3; 8 bases line up with TRBD2. The CDR3 covers 14 residues. The trim removed 1 base at V and 11 bases at J, leaving 7 bases unmatched. The germline CDR1 and CDR2 sequences are LGHNA and YSLEER. This CDR3 is CASSQALSGRKQFF. CDR3 nucleotides: TGCGCCAGCAGCCAAGCTCTCAGCGGGAGAAAGCAGTTCTTC.

The V gene is TRBV7-8, the J gene TRBJ2-3, with TRBD1 identical over 8 bases. This CDR3 has 16 amino acids. Germline CDR1 and CDR2: SGHVS and FQNEAQ. V lost 1 base and J lost 3; bases outside the gene matches: 6. The CDR3 reads CASSLDRDRTTDTQYF. Here the CDR3 DNA reads TGTGCCAGCAGCTTAGATCGGGACAGGACTACAGATACGCAGTATTTT.

The chain combines TRBV28 with TRBJ2-1; 10 bases are a match to TRBD1. The CDR3 runs 16 residues. V shed 6 bases, J shed 2 bases, and the junction held 7 bases outside the gene matches. CDR1 and CDR2 (germline): MDHEN, SYDVKM. The DNA for the CDR3 is TGTGCCAGCAGCAAAACCGGGACAGGGGCCTACAATGAGCAGTTCTTC. Translating it yields CASSKTGTGAYNEQFF.

This clone was observed a few times. J is TRBJ1-1 and V is TRBV7-2; tentatively, D is TRBD1 (6 bases). Per germline, CDR1 SGHTA and CDR2 FQGNSA. The CDR3 is 15 amino acids. Trimming shortened V by 1 base and J by 0 bases, and 9 bases separated the two germline ends. The CDR3 nucleotides are TGTGCCAGCAGCTTAGTCTACAGGGTGAACACTGAAGCTTTCTTT. Translating gives CASSLVYRVNTEAFF.

The sample holds a few counts of this clone. The chain employs TRBV28 and TRBJ2-7, with 9 bases fitting TRBD1. The CDR3 totals 14 residues. The ends lost 11 bases at V and 0 bases at J; junction bases unmatched: 8. Germline V gives CDR1 MDHEN, CDR2 SYDVKM. In DNA form, the CDR3 reads TGTGCCGGTTCGACAGGGGGGGTCTCCTACGAGCAGTACTTC. Translated: CAGSTGGVSYEQYF.

V gene TRBV18 combines with J gene TRBJ2-2, with 10 bases matching TRBD1. Germline V CDR1 and CDR2: KGHSH, LQKENI. V shed 0 bases, J shed 2 bases, and the junction held 0 bases outside the gene matches. CDR3 length equals 16 residues. In DNA form, the CDR3 reads TGTGCCAGCTCACCACCGACAGGGGGCAACACCGGGGAGCTGTTTTTT. Residues: CASSPPTGGNTGELFF.

The V and J genes are TRBV27 and TRBJ2-5; 8 bases match TRBD1. The J segment lost 7 bases and the V segment lost 6 bases, leaving 13 bases of the junction unmatched. The CDR3 extends over 15 amino acids. The germline CDR1 and CDR2 sequences are MNHEY and SMNVEV (reference sequence). The CDR3, as DNA: TGTGCCAGCAGGAAGCTTACAGGGGGTGTGGGGACCCAGTACTTC. Translation: CASRKLTGGVGTQYF.

The V gene is TRBV7-2, the J gene TRBJ2-2; 7 bases are shared with TRBD2. The CDR3 length is 15 residues. Germline CDR1 and CDR2: SGHTA and FQGNSA. V shed 1 base and J 7 bases; nucleotides not matched to a gene: 6. CDR3 DNA sequence: TGTGCCAGCAGCTTAGTGGGAGGGCCCGGCGGGGAGCTGTTTTTT. This gives the protein CASSLVGGPGGELFF.

V usage is TRBV5-4 and J usage is TRBJ2-3; D gene unclear. Trimming pared 0 bases from V and 2 bases from J, leaving 10 bases between. The CDR3 is 15 residues long. Germline V gene sequence: CDR1 SGHNT, CDR2 YYREEE (reference sequence). CDR3 bases: TGTGCCAGCAGCTTGGGTGACTTCTACACAGATACGCAGTATTTT. This gives the protein CASSLGDFYTDTQYF.

The rearrangement uses TRBV25-1 and TRBJ2-3; the D gene is possibly TRBD2 (5 bases). From germline, CDR1 is MGHDK and CDR2 SYGVNS. The V and J ends lost 11 bases and 0 bases respectively, with 6 bases between them. The CDR3 runs to 11 residues. The CDR3 DNA is TGTGCCGGAGGTAGCACAGATACGCAGTATTTT. Its translation is CAGGSTDTQYF.

The chain joins TRBV7-2 to TRBJ2-6; TRBD2 is a possible D gene (6 bases). The germline gives CDR1 SGHTA, CDR2 FQGNSA. This CDR3 region has 17 residues. The V end lost 5 bases, the J end lost 0 bases, and 14 bases lay between the germline ends. This CDR3 is CASSPGGASSGANVLTF. CDR3 nucleotide sequence: TGTGCCAGCAGCCCCGGCGGGGCCAGCTCTGGGGCCAACGTCCTGACTTTC.